The 8 T cell receptor beta chains presented below share a single source sample, sequenced in a study of T cells in tuberculosis. The protocol was immunoSEQ multiplex PCR, while the TCRdb copy is restricted to in-frame clones and leaves out a portion. This sample carries some 34,000 clones, around 97% of them seen once, and the ten largest clones take approximately 6.2%. Sequencing was carried out using PBMCs. The source of these receptors is a donor aged 10 to 29 with latent tuberculosis or without tuberculosis infection.

V is TRBV29-1 and J is TRBJ1-2, with D possibly TRBD1 on 6 matching bases. The length of the CDR3 is 12 residues. The V end was cut by 5 bases, the J end by 6 bases, with 13 bases between. CDR1 SQVTM and CDR2 ANQGSEA come from the germline V gene. DNA of the CDR3: TGCAGCGTTTCAGGGGCTGGGCATGGCTACACCTTC. Translation gives CSVSGAGHGYTF.

The CDR3 region is CAWSGVTSVEVYEQYF. The DNA for the CDR3 is TGTGCCTGGAGTGGTGTGACTAGCGTCGAGGTCTACGAGCAGTACTTC. The V and J genes are TRBV30 and TRBJ2-5, with 8 bases matching TRBD2. The tail of the sequence fits TRBJ2-7 better, so the J call may be wrong. CDR1 and CDR2 from the germline V gene are GTSNPN and SVGIG (reference sequence). The CDR3 loop spans 16 amino acids.

With regard to this clone: Because the CDR3's place on the DNA is in doubt, the DNA is left out and the CDR3 is given as listed by TCRdb. The chain joins TRBV6-6 to TRBJ2-2; TRBD2 is the table's D call and was not checked against the DNA. The CDR3 numbers 12 amino acids, ends counted. Germline V gene sequence: CDR1 MNHNY, CDR2 SVGAGI (reference sequence). The CDR3 is CASSSSAGELFF.

The chain is built from TRBV27 and TRBJ1-2, with 7 bases aligning to TRBD1. V dropped 5 bases and J dropped 3; count of bases not matched to a gene: 6. Germline assignment: CDR1 MNHEY and CDR2 SMNVEV (reference sequence). There are 14 residues in the CDR3. The CDR3 bases are TGTGCCAGCAGTCCCCGGACAGGACACTATGGCTACACCTTC. It is translated as CASSPRTGHYGYTF.

The chain has TRBV5-1 and TRBJ2-5, with unresolved D. In germline, CDR1 is SGHRS, CDR2 YFSETQ. This CDR3 contains 13 residues. V lost 3 bases and J lost 5, with 11 bases in between. The CDR3 sequence is CASSSEPPETQYF. CDR3 coding DNA: TGCGCCAGCAGCTCCGAGCCCCCGGAGACCCAGTACTTC.

This clone was picked up one time. This CDR3 is CASSLGTGGLETQYF. As DNA, the CDR3 is TGTGCCAGCAGCTTAGGGACAGGGGGCCTTGAGACCCAGTACTTC. V gene TRBV13 combines with J gene TRBJ2-5; TRBD1 matches 10 bases. The CDR3 is 15 amino acids. The junction had 3 bases not matched to a gene; V was cut back by 0 bases and J by 5 bases. The V gene's germline CDR1 is PRHDT and CDR2 FYEKMQ (reference sequence).

The chain is built from TRBV6-5 and TRBJ1-2, with 8 bases fitting TRBD1. Germline values: CDR1 MNHEY, CDR2 SVGAGI. J gave up 3 bases and V 0 bases, and 3 bases lay outside the gene matches. The CDR3 runs to 15 residues. The CDR3, as DNA: TGTGCCAGCAGTTACTCATCGGGACAGGACTATGGCTACACCTTC. Translation gives CASSYSSGQDYGYTF.

This chain connects TRBV20-1 to TRBJ1-1; D is unresolved. Germline V lookup: CDR1 DFQATT, CDR2 SNEGSKA (reference sequence). This CDR3 comprises 11 residues. V was pared by 8 bases and J by 0 bases, with 7 bases between. CDR3: CSLAMNTEAFF. CDR3 DNA: TGCAGTCTAGCCATGAACACTGAAGCTTTCTTT.